The rows below give T cell receptor beta chains drawn from one sample of a study of blood T cell repertoires in COVID-19. Only in-frame clones appear in the TCRdb table, and some are missing; sequencing was by immunoSEQ multiplex PCR. Of over 95,000 clones in the sample, roughly 81% are singletons; the top ten hold around 9.3%. The sample consisted of peripheral blood. The receptors stem from a human donor in a cohort sampled during active COVID-19. Each CDR3 is given with its conserved first and last residue. The order of the fields is CDR3 length, J gene, V gene, D gene, CDR3 protein, CDR3 DNA. A D gene is named only where the DNA matches it firmly.

cdr3_length: 15; j_call: TRBJ2-1; v_call: TRBV5-1; d_call: TRBD1; cdr3_aa: CASSLGQGPYNEQFF; cdr3_nt: TGCGCCAGCAGCTTGGGACAGGGGCCCTACAATGAGCAGTTCTTC
cdr3_length: 13; j_call: TRBJ1-4; v_call: TRBV12-3/TRBV12-4; d_call: TRBD1; cdr3_aa: CASRQGAREKLFF; cdr3_nt: TGTGCCAGCAGACAGGGGGCTCGTGAAAAACTGTTTTTT
cdr3_length: 16; j_call: TRBJ1-4; v_call: TRBV30; d_call: .; cdr3_aa: CAWSVWEGATNEKLFF; cdr3_nt: TGTGCCTGGAGTGTTTGGGAGGGGGCAACTAATGAAAAACTGTTTTTT
cdr3_length: 14; j_call: TRBJ1-6; v_call: TRBV6-5; d_call: TRBD1; cdr3_aa: CASKEHRGNSPLHF; cdr3_nt: TGTGCCAGCAAGGAACACAGGGGTAATTCACCCCTCCACTTT
cdr3_length: 15; j_call: TRBJ2-2; v_call: TRBV6-6; d_call: .; cdr3_aa: CASVKWTQNTGELFF; cdr3_nt: TGTGCCAGCGTTAAGTGGACTCAGAACACCGGGGAGCTGTTTTTT
cdr3_length: 16; j_call: TRBJ1-1; v_call: TRBV6-2/TRBV6-3; d_call: .; cdr3_aa: CASSLAGEGQNTEAFF; cdr3_nt: TGTGCCAGCAGCCTCGCCGGGGAGGGGCAGAACACTGAAGCTTTCTTT
cdr3_length: 16; j_call: TRBJ2-1; v_call: TRBV6-5; d_call: TRBD2; cdr3_aa: CASSYQRLAGGDEQFF; cdr3_nt: TGTGCCAGCAGTTACCAGCGGCTAGCGGGAGGCGATGAGCAGTTCTTC
cdr3_length: 16; j_call: TRBJ1-5; v_call: TRBV3-1/TRBV3-2; d_call: TRBD1; cdr3_aa: CASSPNPGQGSQPQHF; cdr3_nt: TGTGCCAGCAGCCCCAATCCAGGACAGGGTAGTCAGCCCCAGCATTTT
cdr3_length: 15; j_call: TRBJ1-2; v_call: TRBV6-1; d_call: TRBD1; cdr3_aa: CASSDGGQGNYGYTF; cdr3_nt: TGTGCCAGCAGTGATGGTGGACAGGGTAACTATGGCTACACCTTC
cdr3_length: 15; j_call: TRBJ1-2; v_call: TRBV6-5; d_call: .; cdr3_aa: CASSTTRTANYGYTF; cdr3_nt: TGTGCCAGCAGCACCACCCGGACAGCTAACTATGGCTACACCTTC
cdr3_length: 15; j_call: TRBJ2-7; v_call: TRBV28; d_call: .; cdr3_aa: CASSRGRDLIYEQYF; cdr3_nt: TGTGCCAGCAGCCGGGGTAGGGATCTCATCTACGAGCAGTACTTC
cdr3_length: 16; j_call: TRBJ2-1; v_call: TRBV27; d_call: TRBD2; cdr3_aa: CASSRTSGRSYNEQFF; cdr3_nt: TGTGCCAGCAGCCGGACTAGCGGGAGATCCTACAATGAGCAGTTCTTC
cdr3_length: 13; j_call: TRBJ1-1; v_call: TRBV19; d_call: .; cdr3_aa: CASKVRGWTEAFF; cdr3_nt: TGTGCCAGTAAAGTCAGGGGTTGGACTGAAGCTTTCTTT
cdr3_length: 14; j_call: TRBJ1-1; v_call: TRBV5-1; d_call: .; cdr3_aa: CASSSSQPNTEAFF; cdr3_nt: TGCGCCAGCAGCTCTTCACAGCCGAACACTGAAGCTTTCTTT
cdr3_length: 12; j_call: TRBJ1-2; v_call: TRBV12-3/TRBV12-4; d_call: .; cdr3_aa: CASSPANYGYTF; cdr3_nt: TGTGCCAGCAGTCCCGCGAACTATGGCTACACCTTC